This entry lists 28 T cell receptor beta chains sequenced from one sample in a study of OX40 agonist ivuxolimab in advanced cancers. Profiled with immunoSEQ multiplex PCR; TCRdb holds only in-frame clones, not every one. The sample holds 17,000 or so clones, around 80% seen once. The starting material was CD4+ or CD8+ T cells sorted from blood, obtained in a trial of the OX40 agonist ivuxolimab. Every receptor here comes from an adult with an advanced solid tumor such as melanoma, head and neck, liver or kidney cancer.

The chain has TRBV29-1 and TRBJ2-7, with a tentative D call TRBD1 (5 bases). The length of the CDR3 is 13 residues. Trimming removed 2 bases from V and 4 bases from J, with 12 bases in between. Germline assignment: CDR1 SQVTM and CDR2 ANQGSEA. CDR3: CSVEYDRDYEQYF. Here the CDR3 DNA reads TGCAGCGTTGAATATGACAGAGATTACGAGCAGTACTTC.

This clone was recorded only once. V and J are TRBV29-1 and TRBJ2-1; 8 bases match TRBD1. The CDR3 runs to 11 residues. V shed 6 bases and J 8 bases; nucleotides not matched to a gene: 3. Germline values: CDR1 SQVTM, CDR2 ANQGSEA. This CDR3 reads CSVDRGHEQFF. CDR3 bases: TGCAGCGTCGACAGGGGACATGAGCAGTTCTTC.

V is TRBV30 and J is TRBJ1-5; 10 bases line up with TRBD1. V lost 3 bases, J lost 6 bases, and 20 bases stayed unmatched. This CDR3 is built from 19 residues. Germline assignment: CDR1 GTSNPN and CDR2 SVGIG (reference sequence). This chain's CDR3 is CAWSPRWGTGDDLGQPQHF. The CDR3 nucleotides are TGTGCCTGGAGCCCCCGATGGGGGACAGGGGACGATTTAGGTCAGCCCCAGCATTTT.

CDR3 sequence (DNA): TGTGCCATCAGTGAGTCGAGTTCTCTTAATGAAAAACTGTTTTTT. This gives the protein CAISESSSLNEKLFF. The chain links TRBV10-3 to TRBJ1-4; D not resolved. CDR3 size: 15 residues. Germline loops: CDR1 ENHRY, CDR2 SYGVKD. V was trimmed by 0 bases and J by 4 bases, leaving 9 bases between them.

V and J are TRBV5-1 and TRBJ2-7; TRBD2 aligns across 11 bases. Germline V gene lookup returns CDR1 SGHRS and CDR2 YFSETQ. V lost 4 bases to trimming and J lost 0 bases; unmatched junction nucleotides: 9. The CDR3 loop spans 17 amino acids. In nucleotides, the CDR3 is TGCGCCAGCAGCAAGGGCAGACTAGCGGGAAGCTCCTACGAGCAGTACTTC. Its translation: CASSKGRLAGSSYEQYF.

This chain links TRBV7-9 with TRBJ2-3, with D hard to call. The CDR3 is made up of 14 amino acids. Trimming shortened V by 1 base and J by 0 bases, and 5 bases separated the two germline ends. CDR1 is SEHNR, CDR2 FQNEAQ, per germline (reference sequence). CDR3 amino acids: CASSLVSSTDTQYF. The CDR3 nucleotides read TGTGCCAGCAGCTTAGTTTCCAGCACAGATACGCAGTATTTT.

J is TRBJ2-5 and V is TRBV6-6; D possibly corresponds to TRBD2 (5 bases). CDR3 length equals 14 residues. The germline V gene has CDR1 MNHNY and CDR2 SVGAGI (reference sequence). Trimming cost V 2 bases and J 7 bases, with 14 bases left between them. CDR3 DNA: TGTGCCAGCAGTTACACAGCGGAGCCGCCGACCCAGTACTTC. Translating it yields CASSYTAEPPTQYF.

This clone was detected only a few times. The chain uses TRBV21-1 and TRBJ2-3; TRBD2, the D gene given by the table, was not confirmed from the DNA. TRBV21-1 is recorded as a pseudogene. This CDR3 contains 12 residues. CDR3 protein: CASSAVRDTQYF. CDR3 DNA: TGTGCCAGCAGCGCGGTGAGGGATACGCAGTATTTT.

V and J are TRBV19 and TRBJ1-3; the D is unclear. CDR3 length: 17 residues. The germline V gene encodes CDR1 LNHDA and CDR2 SQIVND (reference sequence). V lost 7 bases and J 4 bases, leaving 23 bases between the germline ends. In DNA form, the CDR3 reads TGTGCCAGTACCCCTCTCCCCCCGGTGCCGAGAGGAAACACCATATATTTT. Translated: CASTPLPPVPRGNTIYF.

The chain uses TRBV28 and TRBJ2-5; 7 nucleotides align to TRBD1. The CDR3 consists of 17 residues. V was clipped by 2 bases and J by 2 bases; unmatched bases: 11. CDR1 MDHEN and CDR2 SYDVKM come from the germline V gene. Here the CDR3 reads CASSLGPGGAFQETQYF. The DNA for the CDR3 is TGTGCCAGCAGTTTAGGGCCAGGGGGAGCTTTTCAAGAGACCCAGTACTTC.

The chain combines TRBV7-9 with TRBJ2-1; a possible D gene is TRBD2 (5 bases). Trimming left V 3 bases short and J 6 bases short, with 18 bases between. The CDR3 has 16 amino acids. From germline, CDR1 is SEHNR and CDR2 FQNEAQ (reference sequence). The CDR3 DNA reads TGTGCCAGCAGCTTCGCCGGGATATATGTAAGCAATGAGCAGTTCTTC. Translating it yields CASSFAGIYVSNEQFF.

This clone was picked up a small number of times. J is TRBJ2-1 and V is TRBV7-9; TRBD1 aligns across 7 bases. Germline lookup yields CDR1 SEHNR and CDR2 FQNEAQ (reference sequence). V dropped 2 bases and J dropped 6; count of bases not matched to a gene: 4. The CDR3 is 14 amino acids. In DNA form, the CDR3 reads TGTGCCAGCAGCTTAACAGGGGAAAGCAATGAGCAGTTCTTC. Translating it yields CASSLTGESNEQFF.

The chain has TRBV19 and TRBJ1-1, with a possible D match to TRBD1 (5 bases). Trimming stripped 7 bases from V and 1 base from J, with 19 bases between. Germline V CDR1 and CDR2: LNHDA, SQIVND (reference sequence). This CDR3 is 16 amino acids long. For the CDR3, the DNA is TGTGCCAGTACGGTCGGGGACCAAGAGTCGAACACTGAAGCTTTCTTT. Translation gives CASTVGDQESNTEAFF.

A few counts support this clone. The chain carries TRBV30 and TRBJ1-5; no firm D call. Germline lookup yields CDR1 GTSNPN and CDR2 SVGIG (reference sequence). This CDR3 has 13 residues. Trimming removed 4 bases from V and 3 bases from J, with 10 bases in between. CDR3 bases: TGTGCCTGGAACTCCATGACCAATCAGCCCCAGCATTTT. It specifies CAWNSMTNQPQHF.

The genes are TRBV7-2 and TRBJ1-1; maybe TRBD1 (5 bases). The V gene lost 5 bases and the J gene lost 1 base, with 14 bases spanning the gap. CDR3 length: 15 amino acids. CDR1 and CDR2 from the germline V gene are SGHTA and FQGNSA. The CDR3 loop reads CASSPIGGGNTEAFF. As DNA, the CDR3 is TGTGCCAGCAGCCCTATTGGGGGGGGGAACACTGAAGCTTTCTTT.

This clone showed up just a few times. The V and J genes are TRBV27 and TRBJ1-1; unclear D gene. CDR3 size: 11 residues. Germline V gene data show CDR1 as MNHEY and CDR2 as SMNVEV (reference sequence). The ends were cut back, 8 bases at V and 1 base at J, with 5 bases in the middle. The CDR3 region is CASLQNTEAFF. CDR3 nucleotides: TGTGCCAGCCTCCAGAACACTGAAGCTTTCTTT.

This clone was counted ten times or more. The genes are TRBV28 and TRBJ2-2; D perhaps matches TRBD2 (6 bases). The germline V gene has CDR1 MDHEN and CDR2 SYDVKM. This CDR3 has 14 amino acids. Trimming cost V 4 bases and J 4 bases, with 10 bases left between them. The CDR3 reads CASSSRGGTGELFF. The CDR3 region has the DNA TGTGCCAGCAGTTCGAGGGGAGGCACCGGGGAGCTGTTTTTT.

The genes are TRBV15 and TRBJ2-6; D ambiguous. Germline CDR1 and CDR2: LNHNV and YYDKDF (reference sequence). This CDR3 contains 16 residues. V was shortened by 5 bases and J by 0 bases, with 11 bases between the two germline ends. The CDR3 spells CATSGKASSGANVLTF. CDR3 nucleotides: TGTGCCACCAGCGGAAAGGCCAGCTCTGGGGCCAACGTCCTGACTTTC.

The rearrangement joins TRBV28 to TRBJ1-5; possible D gene TRBD1, 6 bases. V lost 2 bases to trimming and J lost 7 bases, with 9 bases between them. From germline, CDR1 is MDHEN and CDR2 SYDVKM. The CDR3 has 13 residues. CDR3 amino acids: CASSLRGIQPQHF. The CDR3 region has the DNA TGTGCCAGCAGTTTAAGGGGGATCCAGCCCCAGCATTTT.

The J gene is TRBJ1-3, the V gene TRBV15; D is ambiguous. The V gene's germline CDR1 is LNHNV and CDR2 YYDKDF (reference sequence). The ends were cut back, 1 base at V and 3 bases at J, with 13 bases in the middle. The CDR3 has 16 amino acids. The CDR3 coding sequence is TGTGCCACCAGCAGAGTCTCTAGGGAAGGTGGAAACACCATATATTTT. Translated: CATSRVSREGGNTIYF. The whole variable domain, remainder taken from reference TRBV15 and TRBJ1-3, is DAMVIQNPRYQVTQFGKPVTLSCSQTLNHNVMYWYQQKSSQAPKLLFHYYDKDFNNEADTPDNFQSRRPNTSFCFLDIRSPGLGDTAMYLCATSRVSREGGNTIYFGEGSWLTVV.

This clone is medium-sized in the sample. This chain links TRBV9 with TRBJ1-3; D ambiguous. Germline CDR1 SGDLS, CDR2 YYNGEE. V was pared by 4 bases and J by 1 base, with 9 bases between. The CDR3 spans 14 residues. CDR3 region: CASSSMTSGNTIYF. As DNA, the CDR3 is TGTGCCAGCAGCTCCATGACGTCTGGAAACACCATATATTTT.

J is TRBJ2-7 and V is TRBV4-1; D not certain. CDR3 size: 11 residues. Germline V CDR1 and CDR2: MGHRA, YSYEKL. Deletions cut 5 bases from V and 4 bases from J, with 6 bases between. For the CDR3, the DNA is TGCGCCAGCAGCGGCAATTACGAGCAGTACTTC. This encodes CASSGNYEQYF.

This clone was seen only a few times. The chain is built from TRBV2 and TRBJ1-2; unclear D gene. From germline, CDR1 is SNHLY and CDR2 FYNNEI. The CDR3 is 11 residues long. Trimming stripped 6 bases from V and 6 bases from J, with 8 bases between. In nucleotides, the CDR3 is TGTGCCAGCAGCGGACTTGATGGCTACACCTTC. Translated: CASSGLDGYTF.

The rearrangement uses TRBV2 and TRBJ2-1, with D maybe TRBD2 (5 bases). V was clipped by 7 bases and J by 7 bases, with 23 bases between them. The CDR3 spans 16 residues. From germline, CDR1 is SNHLY and CDR2 FYNNEI. CDR3 bases: TGTGCCAGCACCACCGGGGAAGGACTTCACGCAAATGAGCAGTTCTTC. Protein product: CASTTGEGLHANEQFF. The variable domain in full, completed from reference TRBV2 and TRBJ2-1, reads EPEVTQTPSHQVTQMGQEVILRCVPISNHLYFYWYRQILGQKVEFLVSFYNNEISEKSEIFDDQFSVERPDGSNFTLKIRSTKLEDSAMYFCASTTGEGLHANEQFFGPGTRLTVL.

The chain links TRBV27 to TRBJ1-1, with D unresolved. The CDR3 loop spans 13 amino acids. V was shortened by 7 bases and J by 1 base, with 10 bases between the two germline ends. Germline V lookup: CDR1 MNHEY, CDR2 SMNVEV (reference sequence). The CDR3 sequence is CASIKAKNTEAFF. CDR3 sequence (DNA): TGTGCCAGCATAAAAGCGAAGAACACTGAAGCTTTCTTT.

V and J are TRBV14 and TRBJ2-7; 9 bases map to TRBD1. Per germline, CDR1 SGHDN and CDR2 FVKESK. Trimming cost V 5 bases and J 4 bases; bases outside gene matches: 6. The CDR3 contains 14 residues. The CDR3 sequence is CASSLGQGGYEQYF. The CDR3, as DNA: TGTGCCAGCAGCTTGGGACAGGGAGGGTACGAGCAGTACTTC. Together with reference TRBV14 and TRBJ2-7, the CDR3 gives the full variable domain: EAGVTQFPSHSVIEKGQTVTLRCDPISGHDNLYWYRRVMGKEIKFLLHFVKESKQDESGMPNNRFLAERTGGTYSTLKVQPAELEDSGVYFCASSLGQGGYEQYFGPGTRLTVT.

This chain connects TRBV5-4 to TRBJ2-7; D gene uncertain. This CDR3 region has 16 residues. Trimming left V 5 bases short and J 0 bases short, with 18 bases between. CDR1 is SGHNT and CDR2 is YYREEE in the germline V gene (reference sequence). CDR3 nucleotide sequence: TGTGCCAGCAGACGCCTGTTTCGGGCCAGCTCCTACGAGCAGTACTTC. This sequence encodes CASRRLFRASSYEQYF.

This clone has only a few counts. A read error is likely here: a far larger clone is one base away. The V gene is TRBV4-2, the J gene TRBJ2-7, with a weak D call TRBD2 (6 bases). CDR3 length equals 15 residues. The germline V and J ends were trimmed by 1 base and 5 bases, with 15 bases remaining between them. CDR1 and CDR2 from the germline V gene are LGHNA and YNFKEQ. CDR3 sequence reads: CASSQGLVGVHEQYF. CDR3 DNA sequence: TGTGCCAGCAGCCAAGGACTAGTCGGGGTCCACGAGCAGTACTTC.